This is a list of T cell receptor beta chains from one sample in a study of blood T cell repertoires in COVID-19. Sequenced by immunoSEQ multiplex PCR; TCRdb stores in-frame clones only, minus some. Here the sample spans some 180,000 clones, about 75% being singletons. Sequenced material: peripheral blood. The receptors derive from a woman aged 45-65 years with active or convalescent COVID-19. Both conserved end residues are part of each CDR3. Fields, in order: clone size, J gene, V gene, D gene, CDR3 protein, CDR3 DNA. D genes are given only for firm matches. Clone size is not always given. Where it is, it says once, few, many or a class for expanded clones.

abundance: .; j_gene: TRBJ1-6; v_gene: TRBV7-3; d_gene: TRBD1; CDR3aa: CASSRDRAYNSPLHF; CDR3nt: TGTGCCAGCAGCCGCGACAGGGCGTATAATTCACCCCTCCACTTT
abundance: .; j_gene: TRBJ2-2; v_gene: TRBV5-6; d_gene: .; CDR3aa: CASSLLGRQGANTGELFF; CDR3nt: TGTGCCAGCAGCTTGTTAGGGAGGCAGGGCGCGAACACCGGGGAGCTGTTTTTT
abundance: few; j_gene: TRBJ2-3; v_gene: TRBV6-5; d_gene: .; CDR3aa: CASRLAADTDTQYF; CDR3nt: TGTGCCAGCAGGTTGGCGGCGGACACAGATACGCAGTATTTT
abundance: once; j_gene: TRBJ2-5; v_gene: TRBV6-5; d_gene: .; CDR3aa: CASSYFGGGQETQYF; CDR3nt: TGTGCCAGCAGTTACTTCGGGGGAGGTCAAGAGACCCAGTACTTC
abundance: once; j_gene: TRBJ2-2; v_gene: TRBV10-3; d_gene: .; CDR3aa: CAISDSYTGELFF; CDR3nt: TGTGCCATCAGTGACAGTTACACCGGGGAGCTGTTTTTT
abundance: .; j_gene: TRBJ1-1; v_gene: TRBV7-9; d_gene: .; CDR3aa: CASSLRGQGYTEAFF; CDR3nt: TGTGCCAGCAGCTTAAGAGGCCAGGGTTACACTGAAGCTTTCTTT
abundance: .; j_gene: TRBJ1-6; v_gene: TRBV6-6; d_gene: .; CDR3aa: CASSYEVFNSPLHF; CDR3nt: TGTGCCAGCAGTTACGAGGTTTTCAATTCACCCCTCCACTTT
abundance: .; j_gene: TRBJ1-2; v_gene: TRBV5-1; d_gene: TRBD1; CDR3aa: CASSPGTAFSYGYTF; CDR3nt: TGCGCCAGCAGCCCAGGGACAGCTTTTTCCTATGGCTACACCTTC
abundance: .; j_gene: TRBJ2-5; v_gene: TRBV6-5; d_gene: .; CDR3aa: CASSYSGADQETQYF; CDR3nt: TGTGCCAGCAGTTACTCAGGGGCGGACCAAGAGACCCAGTACTTC
abundance: .; j_gene: TRBJ2-5; v_gene: TRBV6-2/TRBV6-3; d_gene: TRBD2; CDR3aa: CASSSNSGGARETQYF; CDR3nt: TGTGCCAGCAGTTCCAATAGCGGGGGGGCCCGTGAGACCCAGTACTTC
abundance: many; j_gene: TRBJ2-7; v_gene: TRBV7-7; d_gene: .; CDR3aa: CASTRPPGGGGSYEQYF; CDR3nt: TGTGCTAGCACCAGGCCCCCCGGGGGAGGGGGCTCCTACGAGCAGTACTTC
abundance: .; j_gene: TRBJ2-3; v_gene: TRBV9; d_gene: .; CDR3aa: CASSVAGGRADTQYF; CDR3nt: TGTGCCAGCAGCGTAGCTGGAGGGCGCGCAGATACGCAGTATTTT
abundance: .; j_gene: TRBJ2-7; v_gene: TRBV5-1; d_gene: TRBD1; CDR3aa: CASSQMGQGVSYEQYF; CDR3nt: TGCGCCAGCAGCCAAATGGGACAGGGGGTCTCCTACGAGCAGTACTTC
abundance: .; j_gene: TRBJ1-5; v_gene: TRBV7-9; d_gene: TRBD1; CDR3aa: CASSDGTAYSNQPQHF; CDR3nt: TGTGCCAGCAGTGACGGGACAGCCTATAGCAATCAGCCCCAGCATTTT
abundance: .; j_gene: TRBJ2-3; v_gene: TRBV24-1; d_gene: .; CDR3aa: CATSGTGRESTDTQYF; CDR3nt: TGTGCCACCAGTGGGACAGGGAGGGAGAGCACAGATACGCAGTATTTT
abundance: .; j_gene: TRBJ2-7; v_gene: TRBV9; d_gene: TRBD2; CDR3aa: CASSGTSVAYEQYF; CDR3nt: TGTGCCAGCAGCGGGACTAGCGTGGCCTACGAGCAGTACTTC
abundance: few; j_gene: TRBJ1-3; v_gene: TRBV9; d_gene: .; CDR3aa: CASSVDPSSSGNTIYF; CDR3nt: TGTGCCAGCAGCGTAGATCCGTCGAGCTCTGGAAACACCATATATTTT
abundance: .; j_gene: TRBJ2-5; v_gene: TRBV5-8; d_gene: TRBD2; CDR3aa: CASSSGLAGGRQETQYF; CDR3nt: TGTGCCAGCAGCTCCGGACTAGCGGGAGGGCGTCAAGAGACCCAGTACTTC
abundance: many; j_gene: TRBJ1-2; v_gene: TRBV28; d_gene: .; CDR3aa: CASSSLGAAYGYTF; CDR3nt: TGTGCCAGCAGTTCCCTGGGGGCCGCCTATGGCTACACCTTC
abundance: .; j_gene: TRBJ1-1; v_gene: TRBV27; d_gene: .; CDR3aa: CASSFEGDTEAFF; CDR3nt: TGTGCCAGCAGTTTTGAGGGGGACACTGAAGCTTTCTTT
abundance: .; j_gene: TRBJ2-2; v_gene: TRBV30; d_gene: .; CDR3aa: CAWSLANTGELFF; CDR3nt: TGTGCCTGGAGCTTGGCTAACACCGGGGAGCTGTTTTTT
abundance: .; j_gene: TRBJ2-3; v_gene: TRBV10-3; d_gene: TRBD2; CDR3aa: CAIKSSGGTDTQYF; CDR3nt: TGTGCCATCAAATCTAGCGGGGGCACAGATACGCAGTATTTT
abundance: .; j_gene: TRBJ1-2; v_gene: TRBV10-3; d_gene: TRBD1; CDR3aa: CAITRDSSNYGYTF; CDR3nt: TGTGCCATCACTCGGGACAGTAGTAACTATGGCTACACCTTC
abundance: .; j_gene: TRBJ1-1; v_gene: TRBV11-2; d_gene: .; CDR3aa: CASSPGAAQGTEAFF; CDR3nt: TGTGCCAGCAGCCCGGGAGCGGCCCAGGGCACTGAAGCTTTCTTT
abundance: once; j_gene: TRBJ2-7; v_gene: TRBV18; d_gene: .; CDR3aa: CASSPRRSWDEQYF; CDR3nt: TGTGCCAGCTCACCACGTCGTAGCTGGGACGAGCAGTACTTC
abundance: .; j_gene: TRBJ2-1; v_gene: TRBV9; d_gene: TRBD2; CDR3aa: CASNPAGGPKNEQFF; CDR3nt: TGTGCCAGCAACCCAGCGGGGGGGCCTAAGAATGAGCAGTTCTTC
abundance: .; j_gene: TRBJ2-3; v_gene: TRBV6-4; d_gene: .; CDR3aa: CASSPTPGDTQYF; CDR3nt: TGTGCCAGCAGCCCCACACCAGGAGATACGCAGTATTTT
abundance: .; j_gene: TRBJ2-1; v_gene: TRBV7-6; d_gene: TRBD2; CDR3aa: CASSLAGRGVNEQFF; CDR3nt: TGTGCCAGCAGCTTAGCCGGGCGGGGGGTTAATGAGCAGTTCTTC
abundance: many; j_gene: TRBJ2-5; v_gene: TRBV15; d_gene: .; CDR3aa: CATSGQSFQETQYF; CDR3nt: TGTGCCACCAGCGGACAGTCCTTCCAAGAGACCCAGTACTTC
abundance: .; j_gene: TRBJ2-3; v_gene: TRBV28; d_gene: .; CDR3aa: CASTELDTQYF; CDR3nt: TGTGCCAGCACCGAACTAGATACGCAGTATTTT
abundance: .; j_gene: TRBJ2-2; v_gene: TRBV5-6; d_gene: TRBD2; CDR3aa: CASSPRGGRASTGELFF; CDR3nt: TGTGCCAGCAGCCCACGGGGAGGGAGAGCTAGCACCGGGGAGCTGTTTTTT
abundance: few; j_gene: TRBJ1-2; v_gene: TRBV4-3; d_gene: .; CDR3aa: CASSQDQGTGAYGYTF; CDR3nt: TGCGCCAGCAGCCAAGATCAAGGTACAGGAGCTTATGGCTACACCTTC
abundance: .; j_gene: TRBJ2-5; v_gene: TRBV5-4; d_gene: .; CDR3aa: CASSLRQSAGETQYF; CDR3nt: TGTGCCAGCAGCTTGAGACAGTCAGCAGGCGAGACCCAGTACTTC
abundance: .; j_gene: TRBJ2-5; v_gene: TRBV11-2; d_gene: TRBD2; CDR3aa: CASSSAGVETQYF; CDR3nt: TGTGCCAGCAGCTCAGCGGGAGTAGAGACCCAGTACTTC
abundance: .; j_gene: TRBJ2-7; v_gene: TRBV7-2; d_gene: TRBD2; CDR3aa: CASSLGTSGKAQQYF; CDR3nt: TGTGCCAGCAGCTTAGGGACTAGCGGGAAAGCTCAGCAGTACTTC
abundance: .; j_gene: TRBJ2-3; v_gene: TRBV27; d_gene: .; CDR3aa: CASSPFLAPRTSTDTQYF; CDR3nt: TGTGCCAGCAGCCCTTTTTTAGCACCCCGTACGAGCACAGATACGCAGTATTTT
abundance: .; j_gene: TRBJ2-7; v_gene: TRBV11-2; d_gene: .; CDR3aa: CASSLAGYEQYF; CDR3nt: TGTGCCAGCAGCTTAGCGGGGTACGAGCAGTACTTC
abundance: .; j_gene: TRBJ1-6; v_gene: TRBV21-1; d_gene: .; CDR3aa: CARRGGKGNSPLHF; CDR3nt: TGTGCCAGGCGGGGAGGGAAAGGTAATTCACCCCTCCACTTT
abundance: few; j_gene: TRBJ2-7; v_gene: TRBV11-1; d_gene: TRBD1; CDR3aa: CASSARQGAWYEQYF; CDR3nt: TGTGCCAGCAGCGCGCGACAGGGGGCATGGTACGAGCAGTACTTC
abundance: .; j_gene: TRBJ1-4; v_gene: TRBV18; d_gene: .; CDR3aa: CASSPRSGERGKLFF; CDR3nt: TGTGCCAGCTCACCGCGGTCGGGGGAACGGGGGAAACTGTTTTTT
abundance: .; j_gene: TRBJ1-2; v_gene: TRBV27; d_gene: .; CDR3aa: CASSSQNLEGYTF; CDR3nt: TGTGCCAGCAGTTCCCAGAACCTGGAGGGCTACACCTTC
abundance: .; j_gene: TRBJ1-3; v_gene: TRBV30; d_gene: TRBD1; CDR3aa: CAWSVRGGGNTIYF; CDR3nt: TGTGCCTGGAGTGTACGAGGGGGCGGAAACACCATATATTTT
abundance: .; j_gene: TRBJ1-5; v_gene: TRBV6-4; d_gene: .; CDR3aa: CASSPQKGSNQPQHF; CDR3nt: TGTGCCAGCAGCCCCCAAAAGGGGAGCAATCAGCCCCAGCATTTT
abundance: .; j_gene: TRBJ1-1; v_gene: TRBV10-3; d_gene: .; CDR3aa: CAIGTPAGNTEAFF; CDR3nt: TGTGCCATTGGGACACCAGCAGGGAACACTGAAGCTTTCTTT
abundance: .; j_gene: TRBJ1-2; v_gene: TRBV29-1; d_gene: .; CDR3aa: CSVDRESGNYGYTF; CDR3nt: TGCAGCGTTGACAGGGAGAGCGGGAACTATGGCTACACCTTC
abundance: .; j_gene: TRBJ2-1; v_gene: TRBV4-3; d_gene: .; CDR3aa: CASSLELGGSSYNEQFF; CDR3nt: TGCGCCAGCAGCCTTGAGCTTGGGGGGAGCTCCTACAATGAGCAGTTCTTC